The 7 T cell receptor beta chains in this list originate from one sample, sequenced in a study of cytomegalovirus exposure and HLA in healthy donors. In the PCR, 60 Vbeta and 13 Jbeta primers were used. Repertoires were generated with immunoSEQ multiplex PCR, while TCRdb's copy carries only in-frame clones and drops some. The sample lists 85,000 to 130,000 clones, about 81% occurring once. Specimen: PBMCs. These receptors were obtained from a male donor in good health and CMV-seropositive.

This clone has only a few counts. J is TRBJ2-2 and V is TRBV29-1, with TRBD2 as a possible D gene (5 bases). The CDR3 contains 14 residues. V lost 5 bases and J 4 bases, leaving 14 bases between the germline ends. CDR1 SQVTM and CDR2 ANQGSEA come from the germline V gene. CDR3 coding DNA: TGCAGCGTTCTGAGCGGATTTCTCACCGGGGAGCTGTTTTTT. As protein: CSVLSGFLTGELFF.

V usage is TRBV4-2 and J usage is TRBJ1-3; D remains ambiguous. This CDR3 has 17 residues. The V gene lost 5 bases and the J gene lost 2 bases, with 19 bases spanning the gap. CDR1 LGHNA and CDR2 YNFKEQ come from the germline V gene. The CDR3 reads CASSSFPGGVTGNTIYF. CDR3 DNA sequence: TGTGCCAGCAGCTCCTTCCCCGGCGGAGTCACTGGAAACACCATATATTTT.

A word on this clone: One end of the junction is discordant with germline, which a read error may explain. The genes are TRBV29-1 and TRBJ1-2, with 7 nucleotides matching TRBD1. The CDR3 is 14 residues long. CDR1 SQVTM and CDR2 ANQGSEA come from the germline V gene. CDR3 amino acids: CSARQGPDYYGYPF. CDR3 nucleotide sequence: TGCAGCGCTCGACAGGGTCCGGATTACTATGGCTACCCCTTC.

The chain recombines TRBV9 with TRBJ2-6; no definite D call. Germline assignment: CDR1 SGDLS and CDR2 YYNGEE. V shed 0 bases and J shed 9 bases, with 13 bases lying between them. The CDR3 consists of 15 residues. The CDR3 nucleotides are TGTGCCAGCAGCGTAGGAGCTGGTGGCGGCAACGTCCTGACTTTC. Protein sequence: CASSVGAGGGNVLTF. The complete variable domain, with remaining parts taken from reference TRBV9 and TRBJ2-6, reads DSGVTQTPKHLITATGQRVTLRCSPRSGDLSVYWYQQSLDQGLQFLIQYYNGEERAKGNILERFSAQQFPDLHSELNLSSLELGDSALYFCASSVGAGGGNVLTFGAGSRLTVL.

As concerns this clone: The sample has other DNA sequences that encode this CDR3 too. V gene TRBV19 combines with J gene TRBJ1-5, with D perhaps matching TRBD1 (5 bases). The germline V gene has CDR1 LNHDA and CDR2 SQIVND (reference sequence). The CDR3 consists of 14 residues. The V gene lost 3 bases and the J gene lost 2 bases, with 8 bases spanning the gap. In nucleotides, the CDR3 is TGTGCCAGTAGTATGGACACAGGCAATCAGCCCCAGCATTTT. Protein sequence: CASSMDTGNQPQHF. The complete variable domain, with remaining parts taken from reference TRBV19 and TRBJ1-5, reads DGGITQSPKYLFRKEGQNVTLSCEQNLNHDAMYWYRQDPGQGLRLIYYSQIVNDFQKGDIAEGYSVSREKKESFPLTVTSAQKNPTAFYLCASSMDTGNQPQHFGDGTRLSIL.

This clone was counted only a few times. The V and J genes are TRBV5-5 and TRBJ1-1; 10 nucleotides align to TRBD1. From germline, CDR1 is SGHKS and CDR2 YYEKEE (reference sequence). CDR3 length: 15 amino acids. V gave up 4 bases and J gave up 3 bases; unmatched junction bases: 6. The CDR3 is CASSPRDRGYTEAFF. The CDR3 bases are TGTGCCAGCAGCCCCCGGGACAGGGGTTACACTGAAGCTTTCTTT. Together with reference TRBV5-5 and TRBJ1-1, the CDR3 gives the full variable domain: DAGVTQSPTHLIKTRGQQVTLRCSPISGHKSVSWYQQVLGQGPQFIFQYYEKEERGRGNFPDRFSARQFPNYSSELNVNALLLGDSALYLCASSPRDRGYTEAFFGQGTRLTVV.

The V and J genes are TRBV15 and TRBJ2-1; D possibly corresponds to TRBD2 (5 bases). Trimming removed 6 bases at V and 4 bases at J, with 10 bases between. The CDR3 has 13 residues. Germline CDR1 LNHNV, CDR2 YYDKDF (reference sequence). CDR3 sequence reads: CATRSAGYNEQFF. The CDR3 DNA is TGTGCCACCAGGTCGGCGGGTTACAATGAGCAGTTCTTC.